The 9 T cell receptor beta chains listed next were all sequenced from one sample in a study of blood T cell repertoires in COVID-19. Method: immunoSEQ multiplex PCR; TCRdb's copy keeps in-frame clones and lacks some. Of roughly 150,000 clones listed, around 84% are singletons. The sample taken for sequencing was peripheral blood. These receptors were obtained from a woman older than 75 with acute or convalescent COVID-19.

This sequence joins TRBV10-3 and TRBJ2-7; TRBD1 agrees at 9 bases. The CDR3 is 14 residues long. J was trimmed by 2 bases and V by 7 bases; bases with no gene match: 6. Per germline, CDR1 ENHRY and CDR2 SYGVKD. CDR3: CAIKYGTGTYEQYF. The CDR3 nucleotides read TGTGCCATCAAGTACGGGACAGGGACCTACGAGCAGTACTTC.

V gene TRBV6-5 combines with J gene TRBJ2-7, with D perhaps TRBD1 (5 bases). CDR1 is MNHEY, CDR2 SVGAGI, per germline. CDR3 length: 10 amino acids. Trimming cost V 6 bases and J 7 bases, with 7 bases left between them. The chain's CDR3 is CASRQVEQYF. The CDR3 DNA reads as TGTGCCAGCAGACAGGTAGAGCAGTACTTC.

The chain links TRBV6-1 to TRBJ2-7; tentative D call: TRBD1 (6 bases). This CDR3 has 16 residues. The V gene lost 2 bases and the J gene lost 1 base, with 15 bases spanning the gap. Germline V gives CDR1 MNHNS, CDR2 SASEGT. As DNA, the CDR3 is TGTGCCAGCAGTGAAACAGGGACCGCTTTTTCCTACGAGCAGTACTTC. Protein product: CASSETGTAFSYEQYF.

The rearrangement uses TRBV15 and TRBJ2-3; 7 bases fit TRBD2. The CDR3 sequence is 19 residues long. CDR1 and CDR2 from the germline V gene are LNHNV and YYDKDF (reference sequence). Losses at the gene ends were 3 bases for V and 0 bases for J; bases not matched to a gene: 15. The CDR3 region is CATSRLRDYQGSSTDTQYF. The CDR3 coding sequence is TGTGCCACCAGCAGGCTCCGGGACTACCAAGGTTCAAGCACAGATACGCAGTATTTT. Looking up the rest from reference TRBV15 and TRBJ2-3 gives the full variable domain: DAMVIQNPRYQVTQFGKPVTLSCSQTLNHNVMYWYQQKSSQAPKLLFHYYDKDFNNEADTPDNFQSRRPNTSFCFLDIRSPGLGDTAMYLCATSRLRDYQGSSTDTQYFGPGTRLTVL.

V is TRBV7-9 and J is TRBJ2-1; TRBD2 agrees at 9 bases. This CDR3 contains 15 residues. CDR1 and CDR2 from the germline V gene are SEHNR and FQNEAQ (reference sequence). The V segment lost 3 bases and the J segment 8 bases; nucleotides outside the gene matches: 8. CDR3 sequence (DNA): TGTGCCAGCAGCTTCGGATTAGCGGGAGTGGATGAGCAGTTCTTC. Protein sequence: CASSFGLAGVDEQFF.

The rearrangement joins TRBV6-5 to TRBJ1-5; 7 bases match TRBD1. The ends lost 6 bases at V and 5 bases at J; junction bases unmatched: 4. Per the germline V gene, CDR1 is MNHEY and CDR2 is SVGAGI. The CDR3 totals 13 residues. CDR3 DNA sequence: TGTGCCAGCAGCGGAGGGGGCGATCAGCCCCAGCATTTT. Residues: CASSGGGDQPQHF.

Remarks on this clone: Germline is not matched at one junction end, which may reflect a read error. The J gene is TRBJ2-7, the V gene TRBV13, with D possibly TRBD2 on 6 matching bases. Germline-derived CDR1 and CDR2 are PRHDT and FYEKMQ (reference sequence). The CDR3 covers 12 residues. In DNA form, the CDR3 reads TGTGCCAGCAGCTTAGGCCGCGGGGATGTGGGCTTC. It specifies CASSLGRGDVGF.

This clone was found a few times. The J gene is TRBJ1-3, the V gene TRBV5-1, with a weak D call TRBD1 (5 bases). The CDR3 is 14 residues long. Germline V lookup: CDR1 SGHRS, CDR2 YFSETQ. The V gene lost 4 bases and the J gene lost 0 bases, with 8 bases spanning the gap. The CDR3 spells CASSLTDSGNTIYF. The CDR3, as DNA: TGCGCCAGCAGCCTGACAGACTCTGGAAACACCATATATTTT.

J is TRBJ1-1 and V is TRBV6-2 or TRBV6-3, with D hard to call. Germline V lookup: CDR1 MNHEY, CDR2 SVGEGT. The CDR3 contains 12 residues. V was cut by 6 bases and J by 4 bases, with 9 bases left in between. This chain's CDR3 is CASSIRVTEAFF. Here the CDR3 DNA reads TGTGCCAGCAGCATAAGAGTCACTGAAGCTTTCTTT.